One sample yielded the 8 T cell receptor beta chains listed below, sequenced in a study of T cell repertoires in cytomegalovirus infection. MiXCR, applied by TCRdb to the reads, yields one record per CDR3 protein. Found here are about 400,000 distinct CDR3 sequences, roughly 34% of them singletons; the top ten hold around an eighth. These receptors' targets are unknown. The sequenced sample was cultured PBMCs, obtained from culture after CMV antigen stimulation. These receptors all stem from a human donor in good health (CMV status not recorded). Some clones in this sample may be carry-over from other donors' samples.

There are many counts of this clonotype. The chain is built from TRBV7-2 and TRBJ2-1; 8 bases line up with TRBD2. Germline trimming cut 3 bases from V and 4 bases from J; bases unmatched to any gene: 5. CDR1 SGHTA and CDR2 FQGNSA come from the germline V gene. This CDR3 has 15 amino acids. CDR3 DNA: TGTGCCAGCAGCTTGTCTACTAGCGGATACAATGAGCAGTTCTTC. Its protein is CASSLSTSGYNEQFF. The full variable domain, rest sourced from reference TRBV7-2 and TRBJ2-1, is GAGVSQSPSNKVTEKGKDVELRCDPISGHTALYWYRQSLGQGLEFLIYFQGNSAPDKSGLPSDRFSAERTGGSVSTLTIQRTQQEDSAVYLCASSLSTSGYNEQFFGPGTRLTVL.

The chain links TRBV9 to TRBJ2-3; 12 nucleotides line up with TRBD2. J was trimmed by 6 bases and V by 2 bases; bases with no gene match: 7. The germline V gene encodes CDR1 SGDLS and CDR2 YYNGEE. This CDR3 comprises 16 residues. The DNA of the CDR3 is TGTGCCAGCAGCGTTGGAGGACTAGCGGGAAGGGATACGCAGTATTTT. Protein product: CASSVGGLAGRDTQYF.

The V call is TRBV11-2, the J call TRBJ2-3, with a possible D match to TRBD2 (5 bases). The V gene lost 5 bases and the J gene lost 4 bases, with 10 bases spanning the gap. The germline V gene has CDR1 SGHAT and CDR2 FQNNGV. CDR3 length equals 13 residues. In DNA form, the CDR3 reads TGTGCCAGCAGCGGGCCGGACTCAGATACGCAGTATTTT. Encoded protein: CASSGPDSDTQYF.

This chain links TRBV5-6 with TRBJ2-3; D remains ambiguous. The V end was cut by 0 bases, the J end by 4 bases, with 6 bases between. CDR3 length equals 13 residues. CDR1 and CDR2 (germline): SGHDT, YYEEEE. The CDR3 loop reads CASSLAAPDTQYF. DNA for the CDR3: TGTGCCAGCAGCTTGGCGGCGCCAGATACGCAGTATTTT. The entire variable domain, with the rest obtained from reference TRBV5-6 and TRBJ2-3, is as follows: DAGVTQSPTHLIKTRGQQVTLRCSPKSGHDTVSWYQQALGQGPQFIFQYYEEEERQRGNFPDRFSGHQFPNYSSELNVNALLLGDSALYLCASSLAAPDTQYFGPGTRLTVL.

This clonotype has only a few counts. The rearrangement links TRBV28 to TRBJ2-5; D is perhaps TRBD1 (6 bases). Trimming removed 9 bases from V and 1 base from J, with 12 bases in between. Looked up from germline, CDR1 is MDHEN and CDR2 is SYDVKM. The CDR3 is made up of 13 amino acids. As DNA, the CDR3 is TGTGCCAGTCTCGACAGGTTCCAAGAGACCCAGTACTTC. It encodes CASLDRFQETQYF.

This rearrangement joins TRBV24-1 to TRBJ1-4; D call uncertain. Trimming left V 5 bases short and J 2 bases short, with 8 bases between. Germline values: CDR1 KGHDR, CDR2 SFDVKD. The CDR3 has 14 residues. Here the CDR3 DNA reads TGTGCCACCAGTGGTGGGGAGACTAATGAAAAACTGTTTTTT. The encoded protein is CATSGGETNEKLFF.

This clonotype appeared a few times. J is TRBJ1-2 and V is TRBV7-3, with D hard to call. This CDR3 is built from 10 residues. From germline, CDR1 is SGHTA and CDR2 FQGTGA. V was pared by 11 bases and J by 7 bases, with 11 bases between. The CDR3 nucleotides read TGTGCCGTGTTTTGTCCTGGCTACACCTTC. Translated: CAVFCPGYTF.

This clonotype has only a few counts. V and J are TRBV19 and TRBJ2-5, with 8 bases matching TRBD2. Germline CDR1 is LNHDA and CDR2 is SQIVND (reference sequence). This CDR3 region has 16 residues. J gave up 4 bases and V 4 bases, and 11 bases lay outside the gene matches. In DNA form, the CDR3 reads TGTGCCAGTAGTAGGGTACCGGGACTAGGTGGAGAGACCCAGTACTTC. As protein: CASSRVPGLGGETQYF.